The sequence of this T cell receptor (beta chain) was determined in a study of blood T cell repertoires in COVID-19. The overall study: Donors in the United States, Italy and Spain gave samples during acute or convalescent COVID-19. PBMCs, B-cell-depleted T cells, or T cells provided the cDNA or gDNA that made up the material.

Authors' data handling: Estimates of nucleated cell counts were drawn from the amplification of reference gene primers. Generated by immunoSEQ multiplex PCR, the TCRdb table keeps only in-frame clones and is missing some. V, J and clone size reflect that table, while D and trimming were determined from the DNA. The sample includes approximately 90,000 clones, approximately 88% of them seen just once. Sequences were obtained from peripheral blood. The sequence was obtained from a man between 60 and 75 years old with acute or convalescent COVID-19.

CDR3 in amino acids: CASSPPPYNEQFF. The DNA of the CDR3 is TGTGCCAGCAGCCCCCCCCCTTACAATGAGCAGTTCTTC. This chain joins TRBV3-1 (or the pseudogene TRBV3-2) and TRBJ2-1, with D uncertain. With 4 bases removed from V and 4 bases from J, the gap between germline ends came to 8 bases. The V gene's germline CDR1 is LGHDT and CDR2 YNNKEL (reference sequence). This CDR3 is built from 13 residues.